What follows are 30 T cell receptor beta chains derived from one specimen sequenced in a study of radiotherapy plus CTLA-4 blockade in lung cancer. Sequencing used immunoSEQ multiplex PCR; TCRdb keeps in-frame clones, though not all of them. The sample shows fewer than 45,000 clones, approximately 85% of them seen only once. This sample comprised peripheral blood, obtained from a patient treated with radiotherapy plus ipilimumab. These receptors originate from a human donor with non-small cell lung cancer who had stable disease on radiotherapy plus ipilimumab.

This clone was found once. The V gene is TRBV5-1, the J gene TRBJ2-7, with a tentative D call TRBD2 (6 bases). This CDR3 comprises 14 residues. Trimming left V 4 bases short and J 3 bases short, with 14 bases between. Germline lookup yields CDR1 SGHRS and CDR2 YFSETQ. CDR3 protein: CASSLGPGGYEQYF. The CDR3 DNA reads TGCGCCAGCAGCCTGGGGCCCGGGGGCTACGAGCAGTACTTC.

The CDR3 protein is CASSALAGYEQYF. The DNA for the CDR3 is TGTGCCAGCAGCGCCCTAGCGGGTTACGAGCAGTACTTC. The rearrangement links TRBV11-2 to TRBJ2-7; 8 bases map to TRBD2. Trimming cost V 5 bases and J 4 bases; bases outside gene matches: 4. The CDR3 is made up of 13 amino acids. The germline V gene has CDR1 SGHAT and CDR2 FQNNGV.

V gene TRBV5-1 combines with J gene TRBJ2-7, with 9 bases that match TRBD1. The V gene end was trimmed by 2 bases and the J gene end by 2 bases; junction bases not matched to a gene: 2. The CDR3 is 14 amino acids. Germline V lookup: CDR1 SGHRS, CDR2 YFSETQ. This CDR3 is CASSFRDRAYEQYF. CDR3 nucleotides: TGCGCCAGCAGCTTTAGGGACAGGGCCTACGAGCAGTACTTC.

The rearrangement joins TRBV6-1 to TRBJ2-7; D ambiguous. There are 14 residues in the CDR3. Germline CDR1 reads MNHNS; CDR2 reads SASEGT. Between the trimmed V and J ends, which lost 6 bases and 2 bases, there was a span of 14 bases. In nucleotides, the CDR3 is TGTGCCAGCAGATTGGGCCCAGCAACCTACGAGCAGTACTTC. Amino acids: CASRLGPATYEQYF.

The genes are TRBV21-1 and TRBJ1-3. TRBV21-1 is labeled a pseudogene. The CDR3 is 18 residues long. CDR3 DNA: TGTGCCAGCAGCAAAGGTTGTTTTGAAGGGACTACTGGAAACACCATATATTTT. Translated, it gives CASSKGCFEGTTGNTIYF.

The rearrangement links TRBV9 to TRBJ2-2; D gene unclear. V lost 3 bases and J lost 1, with 13 bases in between. Germline V gene data show CDR1 as SGDLS and CDR2 as YYNGEE. CDR3 size: 16 residues. The CDR3: CASSDSLVKNTGELFF. CDR3 coding DNA: TGTGCCAGCAGCGACTCCTTGGTCAAGAACACCGGGGAGCTGTTTTTT.

V is TRBV2 and J is TRBJ2-3; D is perhaps TRBD2 (5 bases). There are 14 residues in the CDR3. The germline V and J ends were trimmed by 3 bases and 1 base, with 8 bases remaining between them. Germline-derived CDR1 and CDR2 are SNHLY and FYNNEI. In DNA form, the CDR3 reads TGTGCCAGCAGTGAGCTGAGGGGCACAGATACGCAGTATTTT. Residues: CASSELRGTDTQYF.

V gene TRBV15 combines with J gene TRBJ2-1; tentatively, D is TRBD2 (6 bases). The V end was cut by 5 bases, the J end by 9 bases, with 20 bases between. The CDR3 covers 15 residues. CDR1 is LNHNV, CDR2 YYDKDF, per germline (reference sequence). The CDR3 sequence is CATSHAMVSGGEQFF. In DNA form, the CDR3 reads TGTGCCACCAGCCATGCCATGGTTAGCGGTGGTGAGCAGTTCTTC.

This chain links TRBV5-6 with TRBJ2-1, with TRBD2 matching 7 bases. The CDR3 spans 16 residues. J lost 3 bases, V lost 2 bases, and 8 bases had no gene match. Germline values: CDR1 SGHDT, CDR2 YYEEEE. CDR3 residues: CASSFEAGEIYNEQFF. CDR3 coding DNA: TGTGCCAGCAGCTTCGAGGCGGGAGAGATCTACAATGAGCAGTTCTTC.

This chain links TRBV7-9 with TRBJ1-1; D is unclear. Germline loops: CDR1 SEHNR, CDR2 FQNEAQ (reference sequence). This CDR3 has 15 amino acids. The V end lost 7 bases, the J end lost 4 bases, and 19 bases lay between the germline ends. CDR3 nucleotide sequence: TGTGCCAGCACCAAGGCAGTACGCTCGGGCACTGAAGCTTTCTTT. Translation gives CASTKAVRSGTEAFF.

This clone occurred once. This rearrangement joins TRBV27 to TRBJ2-6, with D possibly TRBD1 on 6 matching bases. Trimming took 3 bases from V and 4 from J, leaving 10 bases between them. The CDR3 totals 15 residues. Germline lookup yields CDR1 MNHEY and CDR2 SMNVEV (reference sequence). In nucleotides, the CDR3 is TGTGCCAGCAGTTTGGGGGCGTCGGGGGCCAACGTCCTGACTTTC. This encodes CASSLGASGANVLTF.

The V call is TRBV28, the J call TRBJ2-7; a weak D match, TRBD2 (5 bases). CDR3 length: 14 residues. The V end lost 6 bases, the J end lost 2 bases, and 14 bases lay between the germline ends. The germline gives CDR1 MDHEN, CDR2 SYDVKM. The CDR3 DNA is TGTGCCAGCAGCCGGATGGCCGGGGCCTACGAGCAGTACTTC. Amino acids: CASSRMAGAYEQYF.

The chain couples TRBV9 to TRBJ2-7; 9 nucleotides match TRBD2. The ends lost 10 bases at V and 4 bases at J; junction bases unmatched: 12. CDR1 and CDR2 from the germline V gene are SGDLS and YYNGEE. The CDR3 totals 14 residues. CDR3 loop: CAGPLWLAGYEQYF. CDR3 DNA: TGTGCCGGACCGCTGTGGCTAGCGGGGTACGAGCAGTACTTC.

The chain couples TRBV5-6 to TRBJ2-1; no clear D gene. The CDR3 is made up of 19 amino acids. Germline lookup yields CDR1 SGHDT and CDR2 YYEEEE. With 0 bases removed from V and 0 bases from J, the gap between germline ends came to 19 bases. The CDR3 DNA follows: TGTGCCAGCAGCTTGGCCCGGCGAGCGTCCCTCTTCTCCTACAATGAGCAGTTCTTC. Translation: CASSLARRASLFSYNEQFF.

The CDR3 loop is CASSLALGLAGVEQYF. CDR3 bases: TGTGCCAGCAGCTTAGCGCTTGGACTAGCGGGAGTCGAGCAGTACTTC. The gene calls are TRBV7-9 and TRBJ2-7, with 13 bases lining up with TRBD2. This CDR3 contains 16 residues. CDR1 and CDR2 from the germline V gene are SEHNR and FQNEAQ (reference sequence). J lost 6 bases, V lost 0 bases, and 5 bases had no gene match.

This clone was recorded a few times. The chain employs TRBV30 and TRBJ1-5; TRBD1 is a possible D gene (6 bases). The ends were cut back, 2 bases at V and 4 bases at J, with 9 bases in the middle. The CDR3 runs 13 residues. CDR1 and CDR2 from the germline V gene are GTSNPN and SVGIG (reference sequence). The CDR3 is CAWSSQGNQPQHF. The CDR3 coding sequence is TGTGCCTGGAGTTCGCAGGGGAATCAGCCCCAGCATTTT.

The gene calls are TRBV19 and TRBJ1-5; perhaps TRBD1 as D (5 bases). Germline V gene sequence: CDR1 LNHDA, CDR2 SQIVND (reference sequence). V was trimmed by 4 bases and J by 5 bases, leaving 18 bases between them. The CDR3 has 16 residues. The CDR3 loop is CASSTGRGTWDQPQHF. The CDR3 nucleotides are TGTGCCAGTAGTACCGGGCGAGGGACTTGGGATCAGCCCCAGCATTTT.

This sequence joins TRBV6-5 and TRBJ1-4; TRBD1 might be the D (5 bases). Trimming took 5 bases from V and 4 from J, leaving 11 bases between them. Germline CDR1 MNHEY, CDR2 SVGAGI. CDR3 length: 14 amino acids. The CDR3 DNA follows: TGTGCCAGCAGTCGACAGATTTATAATGAAAAACTGTTTTTT. Amino acid sequence: CASSRQIYNEKLFF.

The gene calls are TRBV5-5 and TRBJ2-3, with D possibly matching TRBD1 (5 bases). Per germline, CDR1 SGHKS and CDR2 YYEKEE (reference sequence). The CDR3 extends over 15 amino acids. V was pared by 0 bases and J by 4 bases, with 12 bases between. The CDR3 nucleotides read TGTGCCAGCAGCTTGGGTCAGGGTTGGGCAGATACGCAGTATTTT. Translating gives CASSLGQGWADTQYF.

The rearrangement links TRBV19 to TRBJ1-1, with D perhaps TRBD1 (6 bases). CDR1 is LNHDA, CDR2 SQIVND, per germline (reference sequence). This CDR3 spans 14 amino acids. The ends were cut back, 4 bases at V and 3 bases at J, with 12 bases in the middle. CDR3 in amino acids: CASSRQALDTEAFF. In DNA, the CDR3 is TGTGCCAGTAGTAGACAGGCTTTGGACACTGAAGCTTTCTTT.

The rearrangement links TRBV5-1 to TRBJ2-3, with 9 positions matching TRBD1. This CDR3 region has 15 residues. CDR1 and CDR2 from the germline V gene are SGHRS and YFSETQ. V trimming: 4 bases; J trimming: 3 bases; junction bases outside the gene matches: 6. CDR3 in amino acids: CASSRGQGRTDTQYF. The CDR3 nucleotides are TGCGCCAGCAGCCGGGGACAGGGTCGAACAGATACGCAGTATTTT.

The V gene is TRBV6-4, the J gene TRBJ2-3; 10 bases match TRBD2. J lost 0 bases, V lost 3 bases, and 3 bases had no gene match. CDR3 length equals 16 residues. Germline-derived CDR1 and CDR2 are MRHNA and SNTAGT. The CDR3 DNA reads as TGTGCCAGCAGTGAAGGGACTAGCGATAGCACAGATACGCAGTATTTT. Translation gives CASSEGTSDSTDTQYF.

This clone appeared a few times. The chain has TRBV29-1 and TRBJ2-2; D remains unclear. Germline-derived CDR1 and CDR2 are SQVTM and ANQGSEA. V lost 6 bases and J 4 bases, leaving 6 bases between the germline ends. This CDR3 spans 11 amino acids. The CDR3 nucleotides read TGCAGCGTACTTCTCACCGGGGAGCTGTTTTTT. This gives the protein CSVLLTGELFF.

This chain joins TRBV7-9 and TRBJ2-7, with 10 bases matching TRBD1. Germline V gene lookup returns CDR1 SEHNR and CDR2 FQNEAQ (reference sequence). CDR3 length: 12 amino acids. The V segment lost 8 bases and the J segment 6 bases; nucleotides outside the gene matches: 4. The CDR3 loop reads CASGTGDTEQYF. Here the CDR3 DNA reads TGTGCCAGCGGGACAGGGGACACCGAGCAGTACTTC. The full variable domain, rest sourced from reference TRBV7-9 and TRBJ2-7, is DTGVSQNPRHKITKRGQNVTFRCDPISEHNRLYWYRQTLGQGPEFLTYFQNEAQLEKSRLLSDRFSAERPKGSFSTLEIQRTEQGDSAMYLCASGTGDTEQYFGPGTRLTVT.

This clone was found a few times. The chain combines TRBV5-1 with TRBJ2-3; a possible D gene is TRBD2 (5 bases). Per germline, CDR1 SGHRS and CDR2 YFSETQ. V was shortened by 0 bases and J by 5 bases, with 22 bases between the two germline ends. CDR3 length equals 18 residues. The CDR3 coding sequence is TGCGCCAGCAGCTTGGCCTTAAAGACTGGCCGGGAAGGAGATACGCAGTATTTT. It yields the protein CASSLALKTGREGDTQYF.

This rearrangement joins TRBV6-1 to TRBJ1-1; D possibly corresponds to TRBD1 (5 bases). The CDR3 is made up of 13 amino acids. The V end lost 9 bases, the J end lost 5 bases, and 16 bases lay between the germline ends. The V gene's germline CDR1 is MNHNS and CDR2 SASEGT. CDR3 sequence: CASVKGYTTEAFF. CDR3 coding DNA: TGTGCCAGTGTCAAGGGGTACACGACTGAAGCTTTCTTT.

The chain uses TRBV5-1 and TRBJ1-1; 8 nucleotides line up with TRBD1. The CDR3 runs 15 residues. Trimming cost V 3 bases and J 5 bases; bases outside gene matches: 9. CDR1 SGHRS and CDR2 YFSETQ come from the germline V gene. This CDR3 is CASSWGTGGDTEAFF. The CDR3 nucleotides are TGCGCCAGCAGCTGGGGGACAGGCGGGGATACTGAAGCTTTCTTT.

This sequence joins TRBV4-3 and TRBJ2-7, with a possible D match to TRBD1 (7 bases). The CDR3 extends over 14 amino acids. Trimming took 1 base from V and 3 from J, leaving 10 bases between them. Germline V gives CDR1 LGHNA, CDR2 YSLEER. CDR3 region: CASSQAQGGYEQYF. The CDR3 bases are TGCGCCAGCAGCCAAGCTCAGGGGGGCTACGAGCAGTACTTC.

In regard to this clone: This sample also contains other DNA sequences that code for the same CDR3. The rearrangement links TRBV27 to TRBJ2-7; TRBD1 agrees at 8 bases. V was pared by 3 bases and J by 2 bases, with 3 bases of the junction left unmatched. The CDR3 covers 14 residues. Germline values: CDR1 MNHEY, CDR2 SMNVEV (reference sequence). The CDR3 coding sequence is TGTGCCAGCAGTTTTTCGACAGGGGCCTACGAGCAGTACTTC. This translates into CASSFSTGAYEQYF.

The chain couples TRBV9 to TRBJ2-1, with D possibly matching TRBD2 (6 bases). V lost 4 bases to trimming and J lost 8 bases, with 16 bases between them. Germline V CDR1 and CDR2: SGDLS, YYNGEE. The CDR3 loop spans 14 amino acids. DNA for the CDR3: TGTGCCAGCAGCACGGGACTCCCGTCGGATGAGCAGTTCTTC. Translated, it gives CASSTGLPSDEQFF.